This T cell receptor beta chain emerged from a study of CD8 T cells in ankylosing spondylitis. Trimming stripped 6 bases from V and 3 bases from J, with 4 bases between. The germline V gene has CDR1 MGHDK and CDR2 SYGVNS. The CDR3 runs 11 residues. TCRdb reanalysed the 5' RACE reads using MiXCR and keeps one entry per CDR3 protein. The table includes 200,000 to 250,000 distinct CDR3 sequences, 18% detected once. Findings and limits, study-wide: With a CD8+ phenotype, disease-linked clones were relatively rare in peripheral blood. Eight highly homologous variants formed a TCR beta motif that appeared characteristic of ankylosing spondylitis blood. Past studies reported some motif variants in reactive arthritis synovial fluid and blood. Matched synovial fluid from ankylosing spondylitis patients was reported to be enriched for disease-linked clones.

About this clonotype itself: Its antigen remains unknown.

The specimen was blood, either unsorted or a sorted T cell fraction (not recorded which). The clonotype comes from a male donor with ankylosing spondylitis. The V gene is TRBV25-1, the J gene TRBJ2-3; D gene unclear. The CDR3 bases are TGTGCCAGCAGATTGACAGATACGCAGTATTTT. Its translation is CASRLTDTQYF.